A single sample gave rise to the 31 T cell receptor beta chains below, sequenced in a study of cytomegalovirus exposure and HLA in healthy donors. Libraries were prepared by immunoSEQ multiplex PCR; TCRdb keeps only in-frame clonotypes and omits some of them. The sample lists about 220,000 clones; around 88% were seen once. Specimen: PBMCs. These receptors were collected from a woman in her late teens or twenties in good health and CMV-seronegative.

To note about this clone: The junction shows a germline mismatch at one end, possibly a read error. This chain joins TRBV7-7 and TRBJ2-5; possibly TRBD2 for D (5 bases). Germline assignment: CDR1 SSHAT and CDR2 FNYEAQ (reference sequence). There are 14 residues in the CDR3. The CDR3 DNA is TGTGCTAGCAGCTTAAGCAGCGGACAAGAGACCCAGTACTTC. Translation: CASSLSSGQETQYF.

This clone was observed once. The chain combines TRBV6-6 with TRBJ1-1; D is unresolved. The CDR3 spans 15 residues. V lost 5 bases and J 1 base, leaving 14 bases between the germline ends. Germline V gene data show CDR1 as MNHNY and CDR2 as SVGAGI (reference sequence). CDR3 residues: CASSPPEGWNTEAFF. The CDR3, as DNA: TGTGCCAGCAGTCCCCCCGAGGGCTGGAACACTGAAGCTTTCTTT.

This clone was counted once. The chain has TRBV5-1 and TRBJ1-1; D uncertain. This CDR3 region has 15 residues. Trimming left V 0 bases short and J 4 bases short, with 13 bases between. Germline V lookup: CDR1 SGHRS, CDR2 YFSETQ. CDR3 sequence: CASSLENTRGTEAFF. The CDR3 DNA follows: TGCGCCAGCAGCTTGGAAAATACCCGCGGCACTGAAGCTTTCTTT.

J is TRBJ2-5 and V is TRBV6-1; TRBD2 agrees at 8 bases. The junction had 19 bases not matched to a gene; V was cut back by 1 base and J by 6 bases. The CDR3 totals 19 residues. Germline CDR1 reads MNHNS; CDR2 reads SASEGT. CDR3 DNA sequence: TGTGCCAGCAGTGAAGTCCTTAGCGGGATAAGGGGAACGAAACAGACCCAGTACTTC. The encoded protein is CASSEVLSGIRGTKQTQYF.

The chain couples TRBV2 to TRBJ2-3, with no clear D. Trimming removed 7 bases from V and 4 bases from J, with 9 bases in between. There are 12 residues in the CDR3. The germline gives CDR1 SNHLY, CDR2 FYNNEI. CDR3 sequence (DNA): TGTGCCAGCATGAGGAGTCCAGATACGCAGTATTTT. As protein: CASMRSPDTQYF.

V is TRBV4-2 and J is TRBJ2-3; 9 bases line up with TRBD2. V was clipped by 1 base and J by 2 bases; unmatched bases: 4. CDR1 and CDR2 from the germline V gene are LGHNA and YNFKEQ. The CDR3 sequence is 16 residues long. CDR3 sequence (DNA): TGTGCCAGCAGCCAAGGAGCGGGAGGAAACACAGATACGCAGTATTTT. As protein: CASSQGAGGNTDTQYF.

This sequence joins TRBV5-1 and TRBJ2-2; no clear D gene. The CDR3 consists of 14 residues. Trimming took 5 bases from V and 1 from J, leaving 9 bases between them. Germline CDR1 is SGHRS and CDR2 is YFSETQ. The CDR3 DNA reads TGCGCCAGCAGAAAAAGAGAGAACACCGGGGAGCTGTTTTTT. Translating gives CASRKRENTGELFF.

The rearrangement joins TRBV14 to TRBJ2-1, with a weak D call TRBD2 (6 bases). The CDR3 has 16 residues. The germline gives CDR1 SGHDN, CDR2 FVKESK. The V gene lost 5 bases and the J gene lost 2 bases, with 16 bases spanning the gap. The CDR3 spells CASSLSTGVAYNEQFF. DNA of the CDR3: TGTGCCAGCAGCTTAAGCACGGGAGTAGCCTACAATGAGCAGTTCTTC.

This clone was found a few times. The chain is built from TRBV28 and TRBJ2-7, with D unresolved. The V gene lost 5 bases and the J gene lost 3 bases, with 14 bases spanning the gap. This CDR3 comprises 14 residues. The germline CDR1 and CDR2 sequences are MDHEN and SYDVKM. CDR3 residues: CASSLDTEFYEQYF. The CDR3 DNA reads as TGTGCCAGCAGTCTCGACACAGAATTCTACGAGCAGTACTTC.

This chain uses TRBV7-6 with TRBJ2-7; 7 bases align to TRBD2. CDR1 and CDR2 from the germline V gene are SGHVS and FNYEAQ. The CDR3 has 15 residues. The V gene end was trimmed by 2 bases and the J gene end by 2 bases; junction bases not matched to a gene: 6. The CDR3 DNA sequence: TGTGCCAGCAGCTTATGGGACGGGAGGCCCTACGAGCAGTACTTC. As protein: CASSLWDGRPYEQYF.

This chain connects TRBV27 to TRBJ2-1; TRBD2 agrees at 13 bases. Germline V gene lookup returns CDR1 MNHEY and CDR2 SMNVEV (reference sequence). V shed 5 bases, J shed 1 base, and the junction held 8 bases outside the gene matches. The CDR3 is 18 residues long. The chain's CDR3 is CASSQGLAGAGSYNEQFF. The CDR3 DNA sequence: TGTGCCAGCAGTCAAGGACTAGCGGGAGCGGGGTCCTACAATGAGCAGTTCTTC.

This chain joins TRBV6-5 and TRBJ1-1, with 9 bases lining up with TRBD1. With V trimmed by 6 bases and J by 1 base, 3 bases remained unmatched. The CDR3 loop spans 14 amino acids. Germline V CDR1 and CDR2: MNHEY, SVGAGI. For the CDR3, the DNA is TGTGCCAGCAGGGGGACAGGGAAGAACACTGAAGCTTTCTTT. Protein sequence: CASRGTGKNTEAFF.

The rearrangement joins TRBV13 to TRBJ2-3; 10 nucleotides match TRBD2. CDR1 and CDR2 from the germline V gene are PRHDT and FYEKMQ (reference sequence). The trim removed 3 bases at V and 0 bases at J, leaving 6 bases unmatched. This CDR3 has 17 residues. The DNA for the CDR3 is TGTGCCAGCAGCTTGGGGCTAGCGGGGGTTAGCACAGATACGCAGTATTTT. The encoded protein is CASSLGLAGVSTDTQYF.

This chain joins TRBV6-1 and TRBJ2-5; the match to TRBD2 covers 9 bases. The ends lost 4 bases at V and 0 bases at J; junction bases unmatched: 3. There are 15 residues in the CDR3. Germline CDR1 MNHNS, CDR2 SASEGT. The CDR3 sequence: CASSVLAGDQETQYF. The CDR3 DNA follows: TGTGCCAGCAGTGTATTAGCGGGGGACCAAGAGACCCAGTACTTC.

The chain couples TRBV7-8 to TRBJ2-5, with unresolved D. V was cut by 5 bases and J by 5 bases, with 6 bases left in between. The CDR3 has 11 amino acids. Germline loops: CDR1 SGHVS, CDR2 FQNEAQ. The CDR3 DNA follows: TGTGCCAGCAGCCGAGGCGAGACCCAGTACTTC. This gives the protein CASSRGETQYF.

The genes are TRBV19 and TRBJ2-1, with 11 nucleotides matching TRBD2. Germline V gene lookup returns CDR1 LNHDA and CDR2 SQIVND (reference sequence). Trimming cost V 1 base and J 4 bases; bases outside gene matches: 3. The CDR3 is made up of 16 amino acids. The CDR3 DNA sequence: TGTGCCAGTAGTATAGTGGGGACTAGCGGTTACAATGAGCAGTTCTTC. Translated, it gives CASSIVGTSGYNEQFF.

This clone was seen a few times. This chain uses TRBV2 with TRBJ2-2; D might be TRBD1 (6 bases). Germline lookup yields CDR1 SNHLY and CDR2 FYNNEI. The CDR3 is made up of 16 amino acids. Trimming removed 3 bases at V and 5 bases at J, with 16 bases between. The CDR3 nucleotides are TGTGCCAGCAGTGACCAAACAAACAGGGATACCGGGGAGCTGTTTTTT. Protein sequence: CASSDQTNRDTGELFF. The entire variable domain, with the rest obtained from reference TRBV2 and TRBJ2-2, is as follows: EPEVTQTPSHQVTQMGQEVILRCVPISNHLYFYWYRQILGQKVEFLVSFYNNEISEKSEIFDDQFSVERPDGSNFTLKIRSTKLEDSAMYFCASSDQTNRDTGELFFGEGSRLTVL.

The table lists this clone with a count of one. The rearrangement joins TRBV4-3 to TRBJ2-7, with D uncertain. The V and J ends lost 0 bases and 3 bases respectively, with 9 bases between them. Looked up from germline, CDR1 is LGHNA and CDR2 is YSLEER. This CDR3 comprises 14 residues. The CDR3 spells CASSQDRGGYEQYF. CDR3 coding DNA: TGCGCCAGCAGCCAAGATAGAGGCGGCTACGAGCAGTACTTC.

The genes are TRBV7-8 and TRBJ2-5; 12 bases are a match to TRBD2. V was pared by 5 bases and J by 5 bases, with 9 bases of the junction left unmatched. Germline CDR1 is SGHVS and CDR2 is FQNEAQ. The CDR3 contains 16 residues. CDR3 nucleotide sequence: TGTGCCAGCAGCACGAGACTAGCGGGAGCGTCGGAGACCCAGTACTTC. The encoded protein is CASSTRLAGASETQYF.

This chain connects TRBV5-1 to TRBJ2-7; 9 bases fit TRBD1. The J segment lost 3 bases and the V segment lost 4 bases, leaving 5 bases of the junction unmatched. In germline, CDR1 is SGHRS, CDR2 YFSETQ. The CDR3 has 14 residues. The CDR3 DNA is TGCGCCAGCAGCAACAGGGACAGGGTCTACGAGCAGTACTTC. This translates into CASSNRDRVYEQYF.

The CDR3 spells CASSSGQGLSGGGYTF. CDR3 DNA: TGTGCCAGCAGTTCAGGACAGGGGCTTTCGGGAGGTGGCTACACCTTC. The chain is built from TRBV28 and TRBJ1-2, with 9 bases identical to TRBD1. The germline gives CDR1 MDHEN, CDR2 SYDVKM. The J segment lost 7 bases and the V segment lost 4 bases, leaving 13 bases of the junction unmatched. The CDR3 has 16 residues.

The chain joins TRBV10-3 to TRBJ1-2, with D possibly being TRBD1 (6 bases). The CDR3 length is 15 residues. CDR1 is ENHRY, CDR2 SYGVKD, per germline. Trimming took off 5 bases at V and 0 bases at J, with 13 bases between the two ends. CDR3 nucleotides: TGTGCCATCAGTCCTTGGACAGAAGCTAACTATGGCTACACCTTC. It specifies CAISPWTEANYGYTF.

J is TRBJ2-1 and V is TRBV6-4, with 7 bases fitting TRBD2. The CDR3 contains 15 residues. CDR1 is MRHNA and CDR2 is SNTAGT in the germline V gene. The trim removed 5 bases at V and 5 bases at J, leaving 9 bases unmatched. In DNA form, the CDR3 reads TGTGCCAGCAGTTTGCGGAGCGGGGCAAACAATGAGCAGTTCTTC. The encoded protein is CASSLRSGANNEQFF.

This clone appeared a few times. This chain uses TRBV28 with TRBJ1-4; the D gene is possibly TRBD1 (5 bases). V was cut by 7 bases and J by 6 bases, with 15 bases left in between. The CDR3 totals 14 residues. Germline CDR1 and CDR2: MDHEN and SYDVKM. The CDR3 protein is CASKVRGIDEKLFF. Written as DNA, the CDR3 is TGTGCCAGCAAGGTTAGGGGTATAGATGAAAAACTGTTTTTT.

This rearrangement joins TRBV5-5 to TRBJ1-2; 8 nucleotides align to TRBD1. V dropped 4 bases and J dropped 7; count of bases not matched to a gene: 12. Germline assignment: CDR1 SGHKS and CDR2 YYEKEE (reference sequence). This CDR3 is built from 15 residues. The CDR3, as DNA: TGTGCCAGCAGCGCCCTGGGCCAGGGGGCGCGTGGCTACACCTTC. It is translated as CASSALGQGARGYTF.

This CDR3 is CASSYGQGEQFF. CDR3 DNA sequence: TGTGCCAGCAGCTACGGACAGGGCGAGCAGTTCTTC. The chain couples TRBV7-6 to TRBJ2-1; TRBD1 matches 8 bases. The CDR3 spans 12 residues. The J segment lost 10 bases and the V segment lost 4 bases, leaving 3 bases of the junction unmatched. Germline V gene sequence: CDR1 SGHVS, CDR2 FNYEAQ.

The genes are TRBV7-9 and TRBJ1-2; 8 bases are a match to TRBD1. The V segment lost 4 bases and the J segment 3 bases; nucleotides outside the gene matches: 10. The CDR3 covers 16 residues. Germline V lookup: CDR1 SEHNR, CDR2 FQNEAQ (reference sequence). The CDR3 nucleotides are TGTGCCAGCAGCTCACTACAGGGGGGAGGGTACTATGGCTACACCTTC. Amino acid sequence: CASSSLQGGGYYGYTF. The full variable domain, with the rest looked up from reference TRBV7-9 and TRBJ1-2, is DTGVSQNPRHKITKRGQNVTFRCDPISEHNRLYWYRQTLGQGPEFLTYFQNEAQLEKSRLLSDRFSAERPKGSFSTLEIQRTEQGDSAMYLCASSSLQGGGYYGYTFGSGTRLTVV.

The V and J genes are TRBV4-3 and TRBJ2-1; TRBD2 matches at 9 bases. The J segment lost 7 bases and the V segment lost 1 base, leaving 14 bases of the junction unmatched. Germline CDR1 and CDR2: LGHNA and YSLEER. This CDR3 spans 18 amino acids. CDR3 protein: CASSQAEWTSEVRNEQFF. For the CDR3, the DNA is TGCGCCAGCAGCCAAGCGGAGTGGACTAGCGAAGTCCGGAATGAGCAGTTCTTC.

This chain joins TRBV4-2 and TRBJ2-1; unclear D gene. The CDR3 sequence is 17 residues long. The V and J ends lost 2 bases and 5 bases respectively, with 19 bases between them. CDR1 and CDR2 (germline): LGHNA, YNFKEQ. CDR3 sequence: CASSQSPSLSLDNEQFF. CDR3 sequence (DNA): TGTGCCAGCAGCCAATCCCCCTCGTTGAGTTTGGACAATGAGCAGTTCTTC.

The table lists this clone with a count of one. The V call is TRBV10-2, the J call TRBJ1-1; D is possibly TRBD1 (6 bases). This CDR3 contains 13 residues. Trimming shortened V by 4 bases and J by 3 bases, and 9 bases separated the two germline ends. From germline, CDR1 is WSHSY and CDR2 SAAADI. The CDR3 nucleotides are TGCGCCAGCAGTGGACAGGACGACACTGAAGCTTTCTTT. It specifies CASSGQDDTEAFF.

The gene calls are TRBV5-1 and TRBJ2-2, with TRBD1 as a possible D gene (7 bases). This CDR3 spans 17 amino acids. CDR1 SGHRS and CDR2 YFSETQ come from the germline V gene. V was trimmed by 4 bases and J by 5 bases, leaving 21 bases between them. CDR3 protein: CASSIRGERPTTGELFF. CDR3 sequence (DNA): TGCGCCAGCAGCATCAGGGGGGAGCGGCCGACTACCGGGGAGCTGTTTTTT.